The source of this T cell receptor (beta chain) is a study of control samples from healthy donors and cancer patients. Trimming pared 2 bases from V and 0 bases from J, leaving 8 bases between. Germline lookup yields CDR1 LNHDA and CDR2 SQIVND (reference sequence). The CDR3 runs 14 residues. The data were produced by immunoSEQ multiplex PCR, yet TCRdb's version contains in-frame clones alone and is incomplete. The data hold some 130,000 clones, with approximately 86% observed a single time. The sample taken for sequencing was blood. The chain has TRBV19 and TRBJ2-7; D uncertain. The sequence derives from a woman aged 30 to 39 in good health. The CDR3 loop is CASSIRTDSYEQYF. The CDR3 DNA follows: TGTGCCAGTAGTATAAGGACGGACTCCTACGAGCAGTACTTC.